Listed below are T cell receptor beta chains from one sample, sequenced in a study of blood T cell repertoires in COVID-19. Profiled with immunoSEQ multiplex PCR; TCRdb holds only in-frame clones, not every one. The table lists fewer than 45,000 clones, roughly 88% of them singletons, with over 1% in the top ten. The source material was peripheral blood. These receptors all come from a woman aged 35 to 49 with acute or convalescent COVID-19. CDR3s include the opening cysteine and the closing phenylalanine or tryptophan. Fields, in order: clone size, V gene, J gene, D gene, CDR3 DNA, CDR3 protein. D genes are given only for firm matches. Some rows have no size entry. The others give once, few or many, or a class for an expanded clone.

NA	TRBV9	TRBJ2-5	TRBD1	TGTGCCAGCAGCGTAGGGACAGGGGGCGAAGAGACCCAGTACTTC	CASSVGTGGEETQYF
NA	TRBV25-1	TRBJ2-1	NA	TGTGCCAGCAGTAAGCTGCGGGGCCACAATGAGCAGTTCTTC	CASSKLRGHNEQFF
NA	TRBV7-9	TRBJ2-2	NA	TGTGCCAGCAGCTTAATTAAATCCCCCGGGGAGCTGTTTTTT	CASSLIKSPGELFF
NA	TRBV7-2	TRBJ2-5	NA	TGTGCCAGCAGCTCGACTAGGGGACGCTGGGAGACCCAGTACTTC	CASSSTRGRWETQYF
NA	TRBV27	TRBJ2-7	TRBD2	TGTGCCAGCAGTACGGGACTAGTGTCCTACGAGCAGTACTTC	CASSTGLVSYEQYF
few	TRBV6-6	TRBJ2-1	NA	TGTGCCAGCAGAACGGCGGGCTTTTTGAACAATGAGCAGTTCTTC	CASRTAGFLNNEQFF
NA	TRBV11-2	TRBJ1-6	NA	TGTGCCAGCAGCTTATTAGGGGCCCTAAATTCACCCCTCCACTTT	CASSLLGALNSPLHF
NA	TRBV28	TRBJ2-3	TRBD2	TGTGCCAGCAGTAGGACTAGCGGGAGTGGCACAGATACGCAGTATTTT	CASSRTSGSGTDTQYF
once	TRBV5-1	TRBJ2-4	TRBD1	TGCGCCAGCAGCCCGGACAGGGGAGACATTCAGTACTTC	CASSPDRGDIQYF
NA	TRBV30	TRBJ1-4	NA	TGTGCCTGGAGGGGCGACAGAGGTAATGAAAAACTGTTTTTT	CAWRGDRGNEKLFF
NA	TRBV18	TRBJ1-1	NA	TGTGCCAGCTCACCATCCGGGGACACTGAAGCTTTCTTT	CASSPSGDTEAFF
NA	TRBV2	TRBJ1-5	NA	TGTGCCAGCAGTGAACAGGGGAGCAATCAGCCCCAGCATTTT	CASSEQGSNQPQHF
NA	TRBV7-2	TRBJ1-4	NA	TGTGCCAGCAGCTTCTCAGGAAATGAAAAACTGTTTTTT	CASSFSGNEKLFF
NA	TRBV10-3	TRBJ1-2	TRBD1	TGTGCCATCAGGACAGGGGAAGGGGATGGCTACACCTTC	CAIRTGEGDGYTF
NA	TRBV19	TRBJ2-5	TRBD1	TGTGCCAGTAGTATTCCGGACAGGGGACGCCAAGAGACCCAGTACTTC	CASSIPDRGRQETQYF
NA	TRBV7-3	TRBJ2-5	TRBD2	TGTGCCAGCAGCTTACTCGGGGGGGCGAACCAAGAGACCCAGTACTTC	CASSLLGGANQETQYF
NA	TRBV5-1	TRBJ2-7	NA	TGCGCCAGCAGCTTCGGCGGGAACTACGAGCAGTACTTC	CASSFGGNYEQYF
NA	TRBV10-3	TRBJ2-7	NA	TGTGCCATCAGTGAGTCTGTGGGGAGCTCCTACGAGCAGTACTTC	CAISESVGSSYEQYF
NA	TRBV4-3	TRBJ1-4	NA	TGCGCCAGCAGCCAAGAACAGGGAGCTAATGAAAAACTGTTTTTT	CASSQEQGANEKLFF
NA	TRBV5-6	TRBJ1-1	NA	TGTGCCAGCAGCCCCAGTGCCGGGATGAACACTGAAGCTTTCTTT	CASSPSAGMNTEAFF
NA	TRBV2	TRBJ1-1	NA	TGTGCCAGCAGCGCCGTCGGGGGGGGCGCGGTCGACACTGAAGCTTTCTTT	CASSAVGGGAVDTEAFF
NA	TRBV28	TRBJ2-2	TRBD2	TGTGCCAGCAGCCCGGGACTACCTTATAACACCGGGGAGCTGTTTTTT	CASSPGLPYNTGELFF
NA	TRBV14	TRBJ2-1	NA	TGTGCCAGCAGCCAAGATCTAGGCGGCTACAATGAGCAGTTCTTC	CASSQDLGGYNEQFF
NA	TRBV6-5	TRBJ1-2	NA	TGTGCCAGCAGTTCGACACCGTATGGCTACACCTTC	CASSSTPYGYTF
NA	TRBV29-1	TRBJ2-7	NA	TGCAGCGTTGTAGGGCTAGCCTCACTCGAGCAGTACTTC	CSVVGLASLEQYF
NA	TRBV11-3	TRBJ2-3	TRBD1	TGTGCCAGCAGCCCCCGGACAGGGGCTGCAGATACGCAGTATTTT	CASSPRTGAADTQYF
NA	TRBV10-3	TRBJ1-1	TRBD1	TGTGCCATCACGCAGGGGGCGAAAAACACTGAAGCTTTCTTT	CAITQGAKNTEAFF
NA	TRBV6-5	TRBJ1-5	TRBD1	TGTGCCAGCAGTAGGGGGCAGGGGGTCGGTCAGCCCCAGCATTTT	CASSRGQGVGQPQHF
once	TRBV9	TRBJ2-2	NA	TGTGCCAGCAGCGCCGGTGGAGGCGGAGGGGAGCTGTTTTTT	CASSAGGGGGELFF